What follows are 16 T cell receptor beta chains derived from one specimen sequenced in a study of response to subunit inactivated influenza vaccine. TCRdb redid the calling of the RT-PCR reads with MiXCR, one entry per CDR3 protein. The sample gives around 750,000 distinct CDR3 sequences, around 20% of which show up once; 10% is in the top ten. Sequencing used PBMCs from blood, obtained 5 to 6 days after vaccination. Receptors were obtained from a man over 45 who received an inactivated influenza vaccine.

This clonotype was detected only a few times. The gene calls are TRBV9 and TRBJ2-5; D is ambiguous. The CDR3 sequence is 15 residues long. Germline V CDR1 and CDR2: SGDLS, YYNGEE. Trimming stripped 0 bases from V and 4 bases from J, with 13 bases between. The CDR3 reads CASSVATTEGETQYF. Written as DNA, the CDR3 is TGTGCCAGCAGCGTAGCTACAACAGAAGGAGAGACCCAGTACTTC.

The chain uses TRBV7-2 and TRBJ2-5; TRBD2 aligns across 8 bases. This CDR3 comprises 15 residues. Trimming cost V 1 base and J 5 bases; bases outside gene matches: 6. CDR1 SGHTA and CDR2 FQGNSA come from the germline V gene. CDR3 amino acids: CASSLVGTSSETQYF. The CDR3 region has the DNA TGTGCCAGCAGCTTAGTCGGGACTAGTAGTGAGACCCAGTACTTC.

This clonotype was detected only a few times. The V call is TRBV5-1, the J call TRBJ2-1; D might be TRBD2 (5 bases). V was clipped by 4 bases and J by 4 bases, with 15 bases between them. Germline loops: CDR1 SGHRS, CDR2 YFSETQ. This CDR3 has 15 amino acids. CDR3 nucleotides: TGCGCCAGCAGCCTGGAATGGACTGGATACAATGAGCAGTTCTTC. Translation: CASSLEWTGYNEQFF. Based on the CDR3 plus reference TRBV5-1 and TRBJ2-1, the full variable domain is KAGVTQTPRYLIKTRGQQVTLSCSPISGHRSVSWYQQTPGQGLQFLFEYFSETQRNKGNFPGRFSGRQFSNSRSEMNVSTLELGDSALYLCASSLEWTGYNEQFFGPGTRLTVL.

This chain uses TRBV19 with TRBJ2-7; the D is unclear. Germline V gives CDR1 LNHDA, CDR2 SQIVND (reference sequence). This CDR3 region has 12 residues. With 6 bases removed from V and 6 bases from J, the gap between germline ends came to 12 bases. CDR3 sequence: CASSYGRLEQYF. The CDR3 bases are TGTGCCAGTAGCTACGGACGGCTCGAGCAGTACTTC.

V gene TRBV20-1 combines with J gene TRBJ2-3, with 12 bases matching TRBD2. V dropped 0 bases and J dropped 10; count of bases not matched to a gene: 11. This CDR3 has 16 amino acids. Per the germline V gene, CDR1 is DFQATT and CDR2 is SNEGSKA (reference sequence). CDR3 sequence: CSAREGLAGVLGAQYF. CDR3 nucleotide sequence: TGCAGTGCTAGAGAGGGACTAGCGGGCGTTTTAGGTGCGCAGTATTTT.

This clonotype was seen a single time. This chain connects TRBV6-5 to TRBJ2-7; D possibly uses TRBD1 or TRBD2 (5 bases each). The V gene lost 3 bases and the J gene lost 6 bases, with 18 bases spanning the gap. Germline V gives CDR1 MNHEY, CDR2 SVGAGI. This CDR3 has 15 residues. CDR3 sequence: CASSYLTAARGEQYF. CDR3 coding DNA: TGTGCCAGCAGTTATCTAACAGCGGCTAGGGGCGAGCAGTACTTC.

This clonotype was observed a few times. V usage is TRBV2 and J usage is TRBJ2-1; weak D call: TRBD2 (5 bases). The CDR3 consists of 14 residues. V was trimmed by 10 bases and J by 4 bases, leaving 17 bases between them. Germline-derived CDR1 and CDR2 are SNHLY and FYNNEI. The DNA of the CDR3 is TGTGCCATACCCTACAGACGGGGTTACAATGAGCAGTTCTTC. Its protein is CAIPYRRGYNEQFF.

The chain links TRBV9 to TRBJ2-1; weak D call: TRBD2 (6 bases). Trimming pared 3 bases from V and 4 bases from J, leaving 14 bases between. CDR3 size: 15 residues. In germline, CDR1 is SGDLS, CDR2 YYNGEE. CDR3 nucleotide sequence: TGTGCCAGCAGCGCGGGGGAAGGGCCATACAATGAGCAGTTCTTC. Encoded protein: CASSAGEGPYNEQFF.

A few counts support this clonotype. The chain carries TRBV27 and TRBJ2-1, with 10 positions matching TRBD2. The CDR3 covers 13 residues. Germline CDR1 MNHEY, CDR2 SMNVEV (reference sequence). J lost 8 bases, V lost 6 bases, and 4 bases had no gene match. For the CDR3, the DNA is TGTGCCAGCAGAACTAGCGGGGCGCATGAGCAGTTCTTC. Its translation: CASRTSGAHEQFF.

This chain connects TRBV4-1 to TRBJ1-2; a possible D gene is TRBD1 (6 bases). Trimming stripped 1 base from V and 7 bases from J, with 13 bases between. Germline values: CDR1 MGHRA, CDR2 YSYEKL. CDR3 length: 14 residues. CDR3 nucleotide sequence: TGCGCCAGCAGCCAAGTTTTTGGGGGCGGTGGCTACACCTTC. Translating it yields CASSQVFGGGGYTF.

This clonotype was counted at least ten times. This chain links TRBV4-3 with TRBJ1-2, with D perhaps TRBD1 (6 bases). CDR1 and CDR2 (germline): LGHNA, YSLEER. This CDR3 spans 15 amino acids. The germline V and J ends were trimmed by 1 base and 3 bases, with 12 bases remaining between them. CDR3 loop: CASSQALRQDYGYTF. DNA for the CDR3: TGCGCCAGCAGCCAAGCCCTCAGACAGGACTATGGCTACACCTTC.

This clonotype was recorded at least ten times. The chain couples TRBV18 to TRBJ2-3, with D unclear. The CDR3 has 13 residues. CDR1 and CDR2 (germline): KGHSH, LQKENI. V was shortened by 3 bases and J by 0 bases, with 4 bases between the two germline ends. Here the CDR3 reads CASSPASTDTQYF. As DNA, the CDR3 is TGTGCCAGCTCACCCGCTAGCACAGATACGCAGTATTTT.

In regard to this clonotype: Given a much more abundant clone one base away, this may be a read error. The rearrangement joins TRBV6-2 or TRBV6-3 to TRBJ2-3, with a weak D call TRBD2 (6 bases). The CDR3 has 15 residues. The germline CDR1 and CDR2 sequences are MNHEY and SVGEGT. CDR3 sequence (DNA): TGTGCCAGCGGTTACAGTGGCGGGGCCACAGATACGCAGTATTTT. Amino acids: CASGYSGGATDTQYF.

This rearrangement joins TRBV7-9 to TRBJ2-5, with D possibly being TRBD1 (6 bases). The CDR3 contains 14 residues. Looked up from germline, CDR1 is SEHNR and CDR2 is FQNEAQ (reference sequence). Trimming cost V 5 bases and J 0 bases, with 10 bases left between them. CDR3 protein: CASSPDRHQETQYF. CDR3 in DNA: TGTGCCAGCAGCCCCGACAGGCACCAAGAGACCCAGTACTTC.

The CDR3 nucleotides read TGTGCCAGCAGTTACTCTTTCCTTGGCCAGGGAGGGATTGTGAGTGAAAAACTGTTTTTT. Its translation: CASSYSFLGQGGIVSEKLFF. The chain uses TRBV6-2 or TRBV6-3 and TRBJ1-4, with D tentatively TRBD1 (5 bases). Per germline, CDR1 MNHEY and CDR2 SVGEGT. Between the trimmed V and J ends, which lost 0 bases and 7 bases, there was a span of 27 bases. This CDR3 comprises 20 residues.

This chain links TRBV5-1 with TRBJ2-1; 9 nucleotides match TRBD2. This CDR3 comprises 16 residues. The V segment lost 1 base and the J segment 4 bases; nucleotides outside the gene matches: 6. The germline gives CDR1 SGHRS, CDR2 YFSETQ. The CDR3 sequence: CASSLSTSGTYNEQFF. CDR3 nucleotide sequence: TGCGCCAGCAGCTTGTCGACTAGCGGAACTTACAATGAGCAGTTCTTC. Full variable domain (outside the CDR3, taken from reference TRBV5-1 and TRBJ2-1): KAGVTQTPRYLIKTRGQQVTLSCSPISGHRSVSWYQQTPGQGLQFLFEYFSETQRNKGNFPGRFSGRQFSNSRSEMNVSTLELGDSALYLCASSLSTSGTYNEQFFGPGTRLTVL.